What follows describes a single T cell receptor beta chain. The specificity of this receptor is unknown. Per-base quality was not reported, and no clone a single base away is much larger than it. Using the deep immunoSEQ assay, multiplex PCR amplified TCR CDR3 regions from genomic DNA. For each cell subset, the extracted genomic DNA was distributed evenly across all wells of several immunoSEQ 96-well plates, and each plate served as one replicate. For sorted subsets, 200 to 250 ng of genomic DNA, equivalent to 30,000 or so T cell genomes, went into each replicate PCR. Purified libraries were quantified with a Qubit 3.0 fluorometer, sized on a Bioanalyzer 2100, and re-quantified with the KAPA Library Quantification kit. Every immunoSEQ 96-well plate was sequenced on a separate single-read 150-cycle Illumina NextSeq 550 flow cell. The authors' pipeline ran thus. Because only junctional sequences without quality scores were contained in the immunoSEQ output, filtering matching that applied to full-length reads could not be performed. To assign V/J genes and CDR3, sequences were annotated against IMGT germline references using PyIR, a Python wrapper for IgBLAST v1.9. Reads were removed for weak V/J assignments (E-value above 1e-6), missing CDR3, stop codons, out-of-frame junctions, or ambiguous translated residues. V3J clonotypes were defined as sequences sharing an identical inferred V gene, J gene, and CDR3 amino acid sequence. Percentage overlap between repertoires was calculated by dividing the number of shared unique clonotypes by the size of the smaller repertoire. RTK rarefaction, the Chao1 estimator, and Recon v2.1 estimates of unobserved clonotypes were used to assess repertoire richness. OLGA was used to compute generation probabilities for all TCRbeta clonotypes that the gDNA method yielded from a handful of donors. This immuneACCESS table, as held by TCRdb, lists in-frame sequences with V and J called but not all clones. Of the missing ones, under half trace to an unresolved V gene in checked studies; the others have no known cause. The V and J calls and clone size were taken over from that table, and D and trimming were inferred from the DNA. The sample table lists a few million clones, 90% to 95% of them with a count of one. The ten largest clones take up over 0.12% of the sample.

The donors were healthy, HIV-negative adults with no recently reported acute infections or vaccinations. Every donor was a Caucasian adult living in Nashville, Tennessee, USA. CD4+ T cells were enriched through magnetic negative selection, after which naive cells were positively selected on CD45RA and the remaining negative fraction served as the memory subset. After blood collection by leukapheresis, PBMCs were isolated using Ficoll-Histopaque density gradient centrifugation and then cryopreserved in the vapor phase of liquid nitrogen. Purity and quantity of every magnetically sorted T cell population were checked by analytical flow cytometry. Each sorted fraction had its genomic DNA isolated and then quantified by UV absorbance on a Nanodrop 2000c. The sample is drawn from a study of shared clonotypes between healthy human individuals (dated by TCRdb to the early 2020s). Concerning the study at large: A few men and two women, aged 18 to 49 years, made up the cohort. Per donor, three plates each were used for CD4 naive and CD4 memory, two for CD8 naive, and one for CD8 memory. The study deeply sequenced blood TCR repertoires of roughly five healthy adults to estimate repertoire size and the extent of clonotype sharing between individuals. To increase sequencing depth and limit assay-specific biases, different laboratories used diverse techniques to prepare libraries and sequence TCR repertoires. Per donor, leukapheresis produced somewhere between about 0.94 and 9 billion PBMCs.

Study-wide findings and limitations: The small number of donors limited the genetic and exposure-history diversity represented. Sampling was restricted to blood, and TCR repertoires in tissues likely differ from the TCR repertoires found in blood. Rarefaction of sorted-subset datasets indicated incomplete sequencing despite the large sequencing depth. Based on pairwise subsampling, the degree of clonotype sharing among donors was expected to be affected by sequencing depth. Naive subsets generally had larger estimated clonotype richness than memory subsets. When a few donors were compared, the shared fraction of clonotypes was about 5% for naive CD4, 3.5% to 4% for naive CD8, more than 2% for memory CD4, and under 0.5% for memory CD8. Higher generation probabilities were observed for clonotypes shared by all four sorted-subset donors than for non-shared clonotypes.

The germline V gene provides CDR1 SGHAT and CDR2 FQNNGV. CDR3 length: 16 amino acids, cysteine to phenylalanine. The entry retains the CDR3 DNA only, 48 bases that are in frame from base 1. Between the V and J ends, shortened by 7 bases and 4 bases respectively, the junction contains 20 bases. The sequence links TRBV11-2 to TRBJ2-1; the D gene is perhaps TRBD1, from 5 matching bases. The sample taken for sequencing was naive CD4+ T cells sorted from blood. In the paper's terms, the cell subset or site label means: CD45RA+ positively selected. The receptor comes from a man aged 18 to 29 in good health. The DNA is as follows: TGTGCCAGCATCCCAGGCCTGAGACAGAGTTACAATGAGCAGTTCTTC. Protein translation: CASIPGLRQSYNEQFF.